The clone carrying this TCR beta chain was recorded once. Its antigen is still unknown. This specimen belongs to a study of OX40 agonist ivuxolimab in advanced cancers. Study overall: Each dose-escalation patient presented with hepatocellular carcinoma, melanoma, renal cell or head and neck cancer.

Trimming shortened V by 6 bases and J by 6 bases, and 11 bases separated the two germline ends. The germline V gene has CDR1 DFQATT and CDR2 SNEGSKA (reference sequence). The CDR3 totals 11 residues. The repertoire was sequenced with immunoSEQ multiplex PCR; TCRdb's copy has only in-frame clones and lacks some. Of 100,000 to 110,000 clones listed, 80% to 95% are singletons. Study-wide results and limits: On average, CD8+ T cells had more expanded clones than CD4+. The study observed clonal expansion of CD4+ and CD8+ blood T cells by week 6 at 0.1 to 3.0 mg/kg. Partial responders dosed at 0.1-3.0 mg/kg displayed clonal expansion ranking among the lowest.

This TCR was recovered from an adult with an advanced solid tumor such as melanoma, head and neck, liver or kidney cancer. This sample comprised CD4+ or CD8+ T cells sorted from blood, obtained in a trial of the OX40 agonist ivuxolimab. This chain links TRBV20-1 with TRBJ1-1; D unclear. The CDR3 sequence is CSAEREAEAFF. CDR3 in DNA: TGCAGTGCCGAACGGGAGGCTGAAGCTTTCTTT.